This TCR beta chain was found in a study of human T cells and chemical hapten exposure. Looking at the study overall: Patch tests put 0.01% DPC on the upper back, and the results were checked at 6 days.

Time point denoted: patch test 3, about 24 weeks after DPC sensitization. Sample treatment: therapeutic diphenylcyclopropenone sensitization with weekly scalp DPC. CDR1 is MNHNY, CDR2 SVGAGI, per germline (reference sequence). The germline V and J ends were trimmed by 7 bases and 2 bases, with 12 bases remaining between them. This CDR3 has 14 residues. TCRdb re-called the RACE reads through MiXCR, storing one row per CDR3 protein. The sample yields over 100,000 distinct CDR3 sequences, approximately 10% seen once. The TCR originated in a woman between 45 and 60 years old with alopecia areata. Some clones in this sample may be carry-over from other donors' samples. Sequences were derived from whole blood, sampled in connection with sensitization to the hapten diphenylcyclopropenone (DPC). This chain links TRBV6-6 with TRBJ1-5; D is undetermined. The CDR3 DNA reads TGTGCCAGCACCAGGTCAGAGGGCAATCAGCCCCAGCATTTT. Translation: CASTRSEGNQPQHF.